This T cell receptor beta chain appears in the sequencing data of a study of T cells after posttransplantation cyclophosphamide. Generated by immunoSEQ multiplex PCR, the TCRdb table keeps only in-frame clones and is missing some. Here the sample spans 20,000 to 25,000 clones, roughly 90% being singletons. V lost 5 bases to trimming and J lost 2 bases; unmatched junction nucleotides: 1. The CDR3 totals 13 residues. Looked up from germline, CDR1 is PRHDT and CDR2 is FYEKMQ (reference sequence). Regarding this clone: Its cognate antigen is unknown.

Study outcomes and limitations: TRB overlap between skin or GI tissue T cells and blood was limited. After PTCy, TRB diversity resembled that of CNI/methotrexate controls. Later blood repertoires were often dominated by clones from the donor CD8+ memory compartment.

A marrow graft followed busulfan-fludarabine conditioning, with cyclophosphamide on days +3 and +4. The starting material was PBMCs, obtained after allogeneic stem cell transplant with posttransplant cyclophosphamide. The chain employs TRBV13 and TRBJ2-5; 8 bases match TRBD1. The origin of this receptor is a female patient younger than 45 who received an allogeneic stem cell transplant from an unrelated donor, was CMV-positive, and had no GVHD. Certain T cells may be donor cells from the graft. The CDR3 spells CASSNRGQETQYF. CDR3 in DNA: TGTGCCAGCAGCAACAGGGGGCAAGAGACCCAGTACTTC.